What follows are 32 T cell receptor beta chains derived from one specimen sequenced in a study of vaccination effects on CD4 cells after COVID-19. The protocol was immunoSEQ multiplex PCR, while the TCRdb copy is restricted to in-frame clones and leaves out a portion. This table has around 63,000 clones, over 70% appearing once. The antigens of these receptors remain unknown. CD4+ T cells specific for antigen were expanded with viral peptide pools by the ViraFEST assay before sequencing. When 10 to 11 days of culture had elapsed, CD4+ T cells were isolated. Vaccine recipients, nucleocapsid antibody negative, had no prior SARS-CoV-2 infection. The sample here was CD4+ T cells from PBMCs cultured with HCoV-OC43 spike peptides, taken before COVID-19 vaccination. The subset here: HCoV-OC43 spike overlapping peptide pool stimulation. These receptors all come from a human donor who received a COVID-19 vaccine.

There are a few counts of this clone. V usage is TRBV18 and J usage is TRBJ1-1, with D tentatively TRBD1 (5 bases). This CDR3 region has 14 residues. The ends were cut back, 4 bases at V and 5 bases at J, with 14 bases in the middle. Per the germline V gene, CDR1 is KGHSH and CDR2 is LQKENI. The CDR3 protein is CASSRPTGGTEAFF. In DNA, the CDR3 is TGTGCCAGCTCACGTCCGACGGGGGGGACTGAAGCTTTCTTT.

The J gene is TRBJ1-1, the V gene TRBV3-1 (or the pseudogene TRBV3-2); D is uncertain. Germline assignment: CDR1 LGHDT and CDR2 YNNKEL (reference sequence). The CDR3 covers 15 residues. The V gene lost 3 bases and the J gene lost 2 bases, with 13 bases spanning the gap. In nucleotides, the CDR3 is TGTGCCAGCAGCCACACCCGGGATCCTAACACTGAAGCTTTCTTT. Encoded protein: CASSHTRDPNTEAFF.

This chain connects TRBV7-3 to TRBJ2-3, with TRBD2 matching 10 bases. V dropped 3 bases and J dropped 1; count of bases not matched to a gene: 4. Looked up from germline, CDR1 is SGHTA and CDR2 is FQGTGA. The length of the CDR3 is 16 residues. DNA for the CDR3: TGTGCCAGCAGCTTCTACCTAGCGGGGGGCACAGATACGCAGTATTTT. Translated, it gives CASSFYLAGGTDTQYF.

This clone was recorded a few times. The chain combines TRBV5-1 with TRBJ2-7, with TRBD1 identical over 9 bases. V was pared by 2 bases and J by 3 bases, with 6 bases of the junction left unmatched. In germline, CDR1 is SGHRS, CDR2 YFSETQ. CDR3 length equals 15 residues. The DNA for the CDR3 is TGCGCCAGCAGCTTCGGACAGGGGTCGGGCTACGAGCAGTACGTC. It codes for CASSFGQGSGYEQYV.

The chain is built from TRBV5-1 and TRBJ2-3; perhaps TRBD1 as D (5 bases). CDR1 and CDR2 from the germline V gene are SGHRS and YFSETQ. With 0 bases removed from V and 3 bases from J, the gap between germline ends came to 8 bases. The CDR3 sequence is 14 residues long. CDR3 sequence reads: CASSLAQGTDTQYF. The CDR3 DNA is TGCGCCAGCAGCTTGGCGCAGGGTACAGATACGCAGTATTTT.

The chain recombines TRBV7-9 with TRBJ2-5; tentative D call: TRBD2 (6 bases). Trimming removed 5 bases at V and 2 bases at J, with 15 bases between. Germline CDR1 and CDR2: SEHNR and FQNEAQ (reference sequence). CDR3 length equals 15 residues. In DNA form, the CDR3 reads TGTGCCAGCAGCCCGGTGGGCGGGGTTCAAGAGACCCAGTACTTC. Translating gives CASSPVGGVQETQYF.

The chain uses TRBV19 and TRBJ2-3; 11 bases line up with TRBD2. The CDR3 is 15 amino acids. CDR1 is LNHDA and CDR2 is SQIVND in the germline V gene (reference sequence). J gave up 6 bases and V 6 bases, and 8 bases lay outside the gene matches. CDR3 protein: CASRTLAGGGDTQYF. Written as DNA, the CDR3 is TGTGCCAGTAGGACCCTAGCGGGGGGCGGGGATACGCAGTATTTT.

The rearrangement uses TRBV24-1 and TRBJ1-1; D might be TRBD1 (6 bases). V was clipped by 7 bases and J by 3 bases, with 14 bases between them. CDR1 and CDR2 (germline): KGHDR, SFDVKD. The CDR3 has 14 amino acids. The CDR3 here is CATSSTNRDTEAFF. CDR3 nucleotides: TGTGCCACCAGCTCCACAAACAGGGACACTGAAGCTTTCTTT.

The chain uses TRBV27 and TRBJ2-1; D is possibly TRBD1 (5 bases). Trimming pared 10 bases from V and 7 bases from J, leaving 23 bases between. Germline V gene lookup returns CDR1 MNHEY and CDR2 SMNVEV (reference sequence). This CDR3 has 15 amino acids. CDR3 bases: TGTGCCACCAAGGTGAAGGGAATGGGGCGGAATGAGCAGTTCTTC. Translation gives CATKVKGMGRNEQFF.

This sequence joins TRBV7-2 and TRBJ1-1, with 7 positions matching TRBD1. Germline values: CDR1 SGHTA, CDR2 FQGNSA. This CDR3 is 16 amino acids long. V trimming: 4 bases; J trimming: 0 bases; junction bases outside the gene matches: 8. DNA for the CDR3: TGTGCCAGCAGCTACCGGGACAGTAGGATGAACACTGAAGCTTTCTTT. Translation gives CASSYRDSRMNTEAFF.

This rearrangement joins TRBV11-2 to TRBJ2-7; D call uncertain. Germline V gene lookup returns CDR1 SGHAT and CDR2 FQNNGV. The V gene lost 3 bases and the J gene lost 2 bases, with 8 bases spanning the gap. The CDR3 loop spans 13 amino acids. Written as DNA, the CDR3 is TGTGCCAGCAGCTTCGGAGTAACCTACGAGCAGTACGTC. Residues: CASSFGVTYEQYV.

This clone was seen only once. V is TRBV6-5 and J is TRBJ1-4; 8 nucleotides match TRBD1. Germline values: CDR1 MNHEY, CDR2 SVGAGI. J was trimmed by 11 bases and V by 6 bases; bases with no gene match: 8. The CDR3 contains 13 residues. The DNA of the CDR3 is TGTGCCAGCAGCCCGACAGGGGTTAGGAAACTGTTTTTT. This sequence encodes CASSPTGVRKLFF.

The J gene is TRBJ1-4, the V gene TRBV30; 9 nucleotides line up with TRBD1. V lost 2 bases, J lost 6 bases, and 4 bases stayed unmatched. Germline CDR1 and CDR2: GTSNPN and SVGIG (reference sequence). The CDR3 runs 14 residues. The CDR3 region has the DNA TGTGCCTGGAGTCTGACAGGGGGGGATGAAAAACTGTTTTTT. Translation gives CAWSLTGGDEKLFF.

There are a few counts of this clone. The chain recombines TRBV5-8 with TRBJ1-5; D is ambiguous. This CDR3 contains 14 residues. The germline gives CDR1 SGHTS, CDR2 YDEGEE. V was trimmed by 4 bases and J by 5 bases, leaving 13 bases between them. CDR3 nucleotide sequence: TGTGCCAGCAGCCCATCCCGTGTGGATCAGCCCCAGCATTTT. The encoded protein is CASSPSRVDQPQHF.

V and J are TRBV28 and TRBJ2-7, with 11 positions matching TRBD1. Germline CDR1 is MDHEN and CDR2 is SYDVKM. Trimming cost V 2 bases and J 12 bases; bases outside gene matches: 3. The CDR3 has 12 amino acids. The CDR3 loop is CASSLGQGAMYV. The CDR3 DNA is TGTGCCAGCAGTTTAGGACAGGGGGCGATGTACGTC.

The J gene is TRBJ1-3, the V gene TRBV30, with 11 bases aligning to TRBD1. The CDR3 is made up of 14 amino acids. The germline CDR1 and CDR2 sequences are GTSNPN and SVGIG (reference sequence). V lost 7 bases and J lost 4; bases outside the gene matches: 6. Here the CDR3 DNA reads TGTGCCTACTCGGACAGGGGGCGAGGAAACACCATATATTTT. Protein: CAYSDRGRGNTIYF. Filled out from reference TRBV30 and TRBJ1-3, the complete variable domain reads SQTIHQWPATLVQPVGSPLSLECTVEGTSNPNLYWYRQAAGRGLQLLFYSVGIGQISSEVPQNLSASRPQDRQFILSSKKLLLSDSGFYLCAYSDRGRGNTIYFGEGSWLTVV.

The chain is built from TRBV7-8 and TRBJ2-7; D uncertain. V was pared by 2 bases and J by 4 bases, with 9 bases between. CDR3 length: 13 residues. CDR1 is SGHVS and CDR2 is FQNEAQ in the germline V gene. The CDR3 DNA reads TGTGCCAGCAGCTTATCGTCAGTATACGAGCAGTACGTC. It is translated as CASSLSSVYEQYV.

The chain has TRBV19 and TRBJ2-1; 10 bases agree with TRBD2. V gave up 7 bases and J gave up 4 bases; unmatched junction bases: 7. The germline V gene encodes CDR1 LNHDA and CDR2 SQIVND (reference sequence). The CDR3 has 15 amino acids. DNA for the CDR3: TGTGCCAGTACCGCTACTAGCGGGAAATACAATGAGCAGTTCTTC. Translating gives CASTATSGKYNEQFF.

This chain links TRBV18 with TRBJ2-5; a weak D match, TRBD1 (5 bases). The V gene lost 3 bases and the J gene lost 4 bases, with 9 bases spanning the gap. This CDR3 has 13 residues. Germline V lookup: CDR1 KGHSH, CDR2 LQKENI. CDR3 in amino acids: CASSPSRVETQYF. The CDR3 coding sequence is TGTGCCAGCTCACCGTCCAGGGTAGAGACCCAGTACTTC.

The rearrangement joins TRBV6-6 to TRBJ1-4, with TRBD1 as a possible D gene (6 bases). Germline CDR1 reads MNHNY; CDR2 reads SVGAGI (reference sequence). This CDR3 is built from 16 residues. The V end lost 2 bases, the J end lost 8 bases, and 18 bases lay between the germline ends. The CDR3 loop is CASSYPGGPGGEKLFF. DNA for the CDR3: TGTGCCAGCAGTTACCCCGGGGGGCCCGGGGGAGAAAAACTGTTTTTT.

J is TRBJ2-1 and V is TRBV7-9, with D unresolved. The CDR3 is made up of 15 amino acids. The V and J ends lost 3 bases and 3 bases respectively, with 12 bases between them. Germline lookup yields CDR1 SEHNR and CDR2 FQNEAQ (reference sequence). The CDR3 DNA is TGTGCCAGCAGCTTGGGGTACTACTTCTACAATGAGCAGTTCTTC. As protein: CASSLGYYFYNEQFF.

Concerning this clone: Its ends do not fully match the called genes, so a read error is possible. The CDR3 DNA reads TGTGCCAGCAGGGCGGTAGAGATCCAGTACTTC. Translation: CASRAVEIQYF. The chain has TRBV2 and TRBJ2-5, with D unclear. Germline CDR1 SNHLY, CDR2 FYNNEI. The CDR3 covers 11 residues. Drawing the rest from reference TRBV2 and TRBJ2-5, the complete variable domain is EPEVTQTPSHQVTQMGQEVILRCVPISNHLYFYWYRQILGQKVEFLVSFYNNEISEKSEIFDDQFSVERPDGSNFTLKIRSTKLEDSAMYFCASRAVEIQYFGPGTRLLVL.

V gene TRBV7-9 combines with J gene TRBJ2-3, with TRBD2 identical over 13 bases. The CDR3 is 16 amino acids. Germline CDR1 reads SEHNR; CDR2 reads FQNEAQ (reference sequence). The ends lost 4 bases at V and 0 bases at J; junction bases unmatched: 1. The CDR3 protein is CASSWGLAGSTDTQYF. As DNA, the CDR3 is TGTGCCAGCAGCTGGGGACTAGCGGGGAGCACAGATACGCAGTATTTT.

This chain connects TRBV9 to TRBJ2-3, with unresolved D. The CDR3 covers 13 residues. Germline V lookup: CDR1 SGDLS, CDR2 YYNGEE. Between the trimmed V and J ends, which lost 4 bases and 6 bases, there was a span of 12 bases. The CDR3 is CASSPNVDDTQYF. Written as DNA, the CDR3 is TGTGCCAGCAGCCCTAATGTTGACGATACGCAGTATTTT.

CDR3 amino acids: CATSDTFTDTQYF. The CDR3 DNA reads TGCGCCACTTCGGACACCTTCACAGATACGCAGTATTTT. The chain joins TRBV10-1 to TRBJ2-3; D may be TRBD1 (5 bases). The germline gives CDR1 WNHNN, CDR2 SYGVQD (reference sequence). The CDR3 runs to 13 residues. Trimming left V 10 bases short and J 2 bases short, with 13 bases between.

This clone was detected a few times. The chain has TRBV12-2 and TRBJ2-7; the D segment call TRBD2 is taken from the table without a DNA check. TRBV12-2 is a recognized pseudogene. CDR3 length: 12 residues. As DNA, the CDR3 is TGTGCAAGTCGCTTAAACTGCTACGAGCAGTACGTC. It codes for CASRLNCYEQYV.

V is TRBV15 and J is TRBJ2-2; 9 positions match TRBD2. CDR3 length: 16 amino acids. Germline V gives CDR1 LNHNV, CDR2 YYDKDF (reference sequence). Trimming cost V 0 bases and J 5 bases; bases outside gene matches: 4. The CDR3 nucleotides read TGTGCCACCAGCAGAGACCCAGCGGGGGGTACCGGGGAGCTGTTTTTT. Its protein product is CATSRDPAGGTGELFF.

The V call is TRBV25-1, the J call TRBJ2-1; TRBD1 is a possible D gene (5 bases). Trimming shortened V by 9 bases and J by 3 bases, and 12 bases separated the two germline ends. The CDR3 extends over 13 amino acids. The germline gives CDR1 MGHDK, CDR2 SYGVNS. The CDR3 loop reads CASWGPYYNEQFF. CDR3 nucleotides: TGTGCCAGTTGGGGCCCTTACTACAATGAGCAGTTCTTC.

In this sample, this clone turned up once. J is TRBJ2-7 and V is TRBV11-3; 9 nucleotides match TRBD1. CDR1 is SGHNT, CDR2 YENEEA, per germline. Germline trimming cut 2 bases from V and 0 bases from J; bases unmatched to any gene: 11. The length of the CDR3 is 18 residues. The CDR3, as DNA: TGTGCCAGCAGCTTAAACGGGACAGGGTCTTTAAGCTCCTACGAGCAGTACGTC. Its translation is CASSLNGTGSLSSYEQYV.

CDR3 loop: CASSRTLAGGAETQYF. The CDR3 DNA follows: TGCGCCAGCAGCCGAACCCTAGCGGGGGGTGCCGAGACCCAGTACTTC. J is TRBJ2-5 and V is TRBV4-1; TRBD2 agrees at 11 bases. Per germline, CDR1 MGHRA and CDR2 YSYEKL. The CDR3 has 16 amino acids. V was clipped by 4 bases and J by 5 bases; unmatched bases: 9.

This clone appeared a single time. The chain carries TRBV5-1 and TRBJ2-6; D gene uncertain. There are 17 residues in the CDR3. Per germline, CDR1 SGHRS and CDR2 YFSETQ. V was shortened by 0 bases and J by 6 bases, with 16 bases between the two germline ends. Here the CDR3 reads CASSLGRGPFPANVLTF. As DNA, the CDR3 is TGCGCCAGCAGCTTGGGGAGAGGCCCTTTTCCGGCCAACGTCCTGACTTTC.

This chain uses TRBV19 with TRBJ1-3, with 8 nucleotides matching TRBD1. Germline V gene lookup returns CDR1 LNHDA and CDR2 SQIVND (reference sequence). The V segment lost 8 bases and the J segment 0 bases; nucleotides outside the gene matches: 3. The CDR3 contains 14 residues. The DNA of the CDR3 is TGTGCCAGTGACAGGGGATCCTCTGGAAACACCATATATTTT. Its protein is CASDRGSSGNTIYF.